Below are 3 T cell receptor beta chains sequenced from a single sample in a study of blood T cell repertoires in COVID-19. The data were produced by immunoSEQ multiplex PCR, yet TCRdb's version contains in-frame clones alone and is incomplete. The sample lists 130,000 to 150,000 clones, 87% seen once, with approximately 10% in the top ten. The sequencing input was PBMCs or T cells enriched from blood (not recorded which). These receptors originate from a man between 60 and 70 years old who had recovered from COVID-19.

The chain links TRBV7-8 to TRBJ2-1; 7 bases are shared with TRBD1. The V segment lost 5 bases and the J segment 1 base; nucleotides outside the gene matches: 5. CDR1 and CDR2 from the germline V gene are SGHVS and FQNEAQ. CDR3 length: 15 amino acids. The CDR3 coding sequence is TGTGCCAGCAGCCCCCGACAGGGTTCCTACAATGAGCAGTTCTTC. Its protein product is CASSPRQGSYNEQFF.

This clone has a single count. The chain combines TRBV3-1 (or the pseudogene TRBV3-2) with TRBJ1-6; 9 nucleotides match TRBD1. V was pared by 4 bases and J by 8 bases, with 3 bases of the junction left unmatched. This CDR3 has 14 residues. Germline V lookup: CDR1 LGHDT, CDR2 YNNKEL (reference sequence). CDR3 region: CASSPRDRDSPLHF. CDR3 nucleotide sequence: TGTGCCAGCAGCCCCCGGGACAGGGATTCACCCCTCCACTTT.

This chain links TRBV6-6 with TRBJ2-2; the D gene is possibly TRBD1 (5 bases). The length of the CDR3 is 15 residues. The germline V and J ends were trimmed by 5 bases and 4 bases, with 14 bases remaining between them. The germline CDR1 and CDR2 sequences are MNHNY and SVGAGI (reference sequence). The CDR3 DNA reads as TGTGCCAGCAGTACGAAGGGGCGAGGCACCGGGGAGCTGTTTTTT. As protein: CASSTKGRGTGELFF.